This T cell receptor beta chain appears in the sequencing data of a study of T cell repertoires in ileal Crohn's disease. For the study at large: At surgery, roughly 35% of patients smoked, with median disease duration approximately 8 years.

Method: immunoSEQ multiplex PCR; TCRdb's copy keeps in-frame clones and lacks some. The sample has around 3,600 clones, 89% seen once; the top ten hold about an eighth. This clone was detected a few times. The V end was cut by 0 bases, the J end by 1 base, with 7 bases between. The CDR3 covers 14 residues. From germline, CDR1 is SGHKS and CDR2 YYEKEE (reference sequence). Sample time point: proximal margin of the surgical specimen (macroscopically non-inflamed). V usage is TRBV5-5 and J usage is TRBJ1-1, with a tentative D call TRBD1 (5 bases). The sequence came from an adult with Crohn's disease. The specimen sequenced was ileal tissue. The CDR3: CASSLAGRNTEAFF. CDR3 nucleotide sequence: TGTGCCAGCAGCTTGGCAGGGAGGAACACTGAAGCTTTCTTT.